This note documents a single TCR beta chain sequence. This specimen belongs to a study of blood T cell repertoires in COVID-19. Study summary: Sources were T cells, B-cell-depleted T cells, or PBMCs; the material itself was cDNA or gDNA.

V was cut by 4 bases and J by 4 bases, with 8 bases left in between. The CDR3 loop spans 13 amino acids. Germline CDR1 reads SGHAT; CDR2 reads FQNNGV. Authors' methods: Nucleated cell number was recorded as an estimate derived from reference gene primer amplification. Clones were sequenced by immunoSEQ multiplex PCR, and TCRdb holds only the in-frame ones, with some missing. The V and J calls and clone size are taken from that table; D and trimming were inferred from the DNA. The data contain tens of thousands of clones, approximately 90% of them singletons. The chain uses TRBV11-2 and TRBJ2-1; maybe TRBD2 (6 bases). The origin of this receptor is a human donor in a cohort sampled during active COVID-19. Source material: peripheral blood. The CDR3 sequence is CASSSRGYNEQFF. CDR3 nucleotides: TGTGCCAGCAGCTCCCGGGGGTACAATGAGCAGTTCTTC.